This record covers a single T cell receptor beta chain. The CDR3 is 14 residues long. V lost 7 bases and J lost 6, with 16 bases in between. CDR1 and CDR2 from the germline V gene are MNHEY and SMNVEV (reference sequence). The sample belongs to a study of CD8+ T cells in alopecia areata. Isolated RNA was reverse transcribed into cDNA used as the sequencing template. TCRdb keeps only in-frame clones here, not all; method: immunoSEQ multiplex PCR. The sample records 95,000 to 120,000 clones, 58% being singletons. The specimen sequenced was NKG2D-low CD8+ T cells sorted from blood. J is TRBJ1-5 and V is TRBV27, with a possible D match to TRBD1 (5 bases). The receptor was derived from a human donor with alopecia areata. The CDR3 DNA follows: TGTGCCAGCAAAAGGGGCTCGAAGGGTCAGCCCCAGCATTTT. Translating gives CASKRGSKGQPQHF.